One and the same sample provided the 21 T cell receptor beta chains below, sequenced in a study of HIV-infected patients and healthy controls. TCRdb recomputed calls from the 5' RACE reads with MiXCR, one row per CDR3 protein. The sample holds 55,000 to 70,000 distinct CDR3 sequences; roughly 19% are singletons and the top ten take over 1.1%. Sequencing input: CD4+ T cells from blood. The receptors shown here come from a human donor in good health.

This clonotype has just a few counts. This chain uses TRBV20-1 with TRBJ2-7, with 8 bases identical to TRBD1. Germline CDR1 is DFQATT and CDR2 is SNEGSKA (reference sequence). This CDR3 has 14 residues. The junction had 9 bases not matched to a gene; V was cut back by 5 bases and J by 3 bases. CDR3 sequence: CSAHSGTGLYEQYF. The CDR3 DNA is TGCAGTGCTCACTCCGGGACAGGCCTCTACGAGCAGTACTTC.

This clonotype turned up a few times. This chain joins TRBV30 and TRBJ1-4, with D perhaps TRBD1 (5 bases). Germline V gives CDR1 GTSNPN, CDR2 SVGIG (reference sequence). CDR3 length: 18 residues. The V and J ends lost 2 bases and 0 bases respectively, with 19 bases between them. This CDR3 reads CAWSPTRDFISTNEKLFF. In DNA form, the CDR3 reads TGTGCCTGGAGTCCGACGCGGGACTTTATATCAACTAATGAAAAACTGTTTTTT.

The chain carries TRBV28 and TRBJ2-3; tentative D call: TRBD2 (6 bases). The CDR3 totals 16 residues. V lost 6 bases to trimming and J lost 0 bases, with 16 bases between them. Germline assignment: CDR1 MDHEN and CDR2 SYDVKM. CDR3 in DNA: TGTGCCAGCAGAGAAGCCGGGACTCCCAGCACAGATACGCAGTATTTT. As protein: CASREAGTPSTDTQYF.

This clonotype has only a few counts. The V and J genes are TRBV7-2 and TRBJ2-3, with D hard to call. Germline assignment: CDR1 SGHTA and CDR2 FQGNSA. V was shortened by 4 bases and J by 1 base, with 9 bases between the two germline ends. CDR3 size: 14 residues. The CDR3 loop is CASSSYLRTDTQYF. In nucleotides, the CDR3 is TGTGCCAGCAGCTCCTATCTCCGCACAGATACGCAGTATTTT.

The rearrangement joins TRBV9 to TRBJ1-1, with D possibly being TRBD1 (5 bases). CDR3 length: 15 amino acids. The germline gives CDR1 SGDLS, CDR2 YYNGEE. Trimming took off 5 bases at V and 5 bases at J, with 19 bases between the two ends. The CDR3 reads CASSGRAGGSTEAFF. The CDR3 DNA is TGTGCCAGCAGTGGTAGGGCCGGGGGGAGTACTGAAGCTTTCTTT. Full variable domain (remainder filled in from reference TRBV9 and TRBJ1-1): DSGVTQTPKHLITATGQRVTLRCSPRSGDLSVYWYQQSLDQGLQFLIQYYNGEERAKGNILERFSAQQFPDLHSELNLSSLELGDSALYFCASSGRAGGSTEAFFGQGTRLTVV.

This clonotype has ten or more counts. This chain joins TRBV11-2 and TRBJ2-3; TRBD2 aligns across 8 bases. Losses at the gene ends were 5 bases for V and 2 bases for J; bases not matched to a gene: 6. Germline V gene sequence: CDR1 SGHAT, CDR2 FQNNGV. The CDR3 consists of 15 residues. CDR3 DNA sequence: TGTGCCAGCAGCCTAAGAGCGGGAGCCACAGATACGCAGTATTTT. The encoded protein is CASSLRAGATDTQYF.

This chain connects TRBV6-6 to TRBJ1-1, with D perhaps TRBD1 (5 bases). The CDR3 totals 13 residues. Trimming cost V 5 bases and J 5 bases, with 12 bases left between them. Germline lookup yields CDR1 MNHNY and CDR2 SVGAGI (reference sequence). The CDR3 reads CASSRDRGTEAFF. For the CDR3, the DNA is TGTGCCAGCAGTCGGGACCGAGGGACTGAAGCTTTCTTT.

The CDR3 protein is CASSPAGGRNEQFF. The CDR3 nucleotides read TGTGCCAGCTCACCAGCGGGGGGCCGGAATGAGCAGTTCTTC. V and J are TRBV18 and TRBJ2-1; 8 nucleotides line up with TRBD2. Germline CDR1 and CDR2: KGHSH and LQKENI. The CDR3 loop spans 14 amino acids. Trimming at V came to 2 bases and at J to 7 bases, leaving 4 bases not matched to a gene.

There are a few counts of this clonotype. The genes are TRBV11-2 and TRBJ1-5, with D hard to call. The germline V gene has CDR1 SGHAT and CDR2 FQNNGV. The CDR3 is 13 amino acids. Between the trimmed V and J ends, which lost 2 bases and 1 base, there was a span of 3 bases. The CDR3 loop reads CASSLFSNQPQHF. The CDR3 DNA follows: TGTGCCAGCAGCTTATTCAGCAATCAGCCCCAGCATTTT.

The V call is TRBV5-4, the J call TRBJ2-1; 7 positions agree with TRBD2. This CDR3 comprises 17 residues. Trimming removed 0 bases from V and 4 bases from J; junction bases left unmatched: 10. Germline lookup yields CDR1 SGHNT and CDR2 YYREEE (reference sequence). CDR3 coding DNA: TGTGCCAGCAGCTTGGGAGCGGGGCCGTCTATTTACAATGAGCAGTTCTTC. Translated, it gives CASSLGAGPSIYNEQFF.

This clonotype was detected only a few times. J is TRBJ2-5 and V is TRBV4-1; a possible D gene is TRBD1 (5 bases). CDR1 and CDR2 from the germline V gene are MGHRA and YSYEKL. Deletions cut 0 bases from V and 2 bases from J, with 10 bases between. The CDR3 runs to 15 residues. The CDR3, as DNA: TGCGCCAGCAGCCAAGATCAGAGACAGCAAGAGACCCAGTACTTC. Translation gives CASSQDQRQQETQYF.

This clonotype was seen a few times. The chain's CDR3 is CAWDRGRGNQPQHF. CDR3 in DNA: TGTGCCTGGGACAGGGGGAGAGGCAATCAGCCCCAGCATTTT. This chain joins TRBV30 and TRBJ1-5; 9 bases are shared with TRBD1. The CDR3 consists of 14 residues. From germline, CDR1 is GTSNPN and CDR2 SVGIG (reference sequence). V lost 5 bases and J lost 2; bases outside the gene matches: 4. The full variable domain, completed using reference TRBV30 and TRBJ1-5, is SQTIHQWPATLVQPVGSPLSLECTVEGTSNPNLYWYRQAAGRGLQLLFYSVGIGQISSEVPQNLSASRPQDRQFILSSKKLLLSDSGFYLCAWDRGRGNQPQHFGDGTRLSIL.

The table lists this clonotype with a few counts. The chain couples TRBV7-3 to TRBJ2-2; D is undetermined. Trimming took 1 base from V and 2 from J, leaving 11 bases between them. This CDR3 spans 16 amino acids. The V gene's germline CDR1 is SGHTA and CDR2 FQGTGA. CDR3 sequence: CASSLNPGHNTGELFF. The CDR3 coding sequence is TGTGCCAGCAGCTTAAACCCGGGTCATAACACCGGGGAGCTGTTTTTT.

The sample holds many counts of this clonotype. The chain has TRBV5-5 and TRBJ1-2; D may be TRBD1 (6 bases). Deletions cut 4 bases from V and 4 bases from J, with 17 bases between. CDR3 length: 15 amino acids. The germline CDR1 and CDR2 sequences are SGHKS and YYEKEE (reference sequence). CDR3 DNA: TGTGCCAGCAGCAAACAGGGACCGGTTATCTATGGCTACACCTTC. Translation gives CASSKQGPVIYGYTF.

This clonotype was counted ten times or more. This sequence joins TRBV10-3 and TRBJ2-7; 10 positions agree with TRBD1. The CDR3 runs 15 residues. Germline V gene sequence: CDR1 ENHRY, CDR2 SYGVKD. V lost 3 bases, J lost 3 bases, and 5 bases stayed unmatched. CDR3 sequence: CAISDRDRGHYEQYF. CDR3 DNA: TGTGCCATCAGTGACCGGGACAGGGGTCACTACGAGCAGTACTTC.

The rearrangement uses TRBV29-1 and TRBJ2-3, with D unresolved. Germline V gene data show CDR1 as SQVTM and CDR2 as ANQGSEA. Deletions cut 4 bases from V and 2 bases from J, with 16 bases between. The CDR3 is 15 residues long. CDR3: CSVGRGESSTDTQYF. CDR3 coding DNA: TGCAGCGTTGGCCGCGGAGAATCATCCACAGATACGCAGTATTTT.

Remarks on this clonotype: A much bigger clone sits one base away, suggesting this may be a read error. The chain is built from TRBV7-8 and TRBJ1-5; a weak D match, TRBD1 (6 bases). The germline V gene has CDR1 SGHVS and CDR2 FQNEAQ. V was pared by 5 bases and J by 0 bases, with 8 bases between. The CDR3 consists of 14 residues. In DNA form, the CDR3 reads TGTGCCAGCAGCCGGGACACTAGCAATCAGCCCCAGCATTTT. It translates to CASSRDTSNQPQHF. The variable domain in full, with the rest retrieved from reference TRBV7-8 and TRBJ1-5, is GAGVSQSPRYKVAKRGQDVALRCDPISGHVSLFWYQQALGQGPEFLTYFQNEAQLDKSGLPSDRFFAERPEGSVSTLKIQRTQQEDSAVYLCASSRDTSNQPQHFGDGTRLSIL.

The J gene is TRBJ2-7, the V gene TRBV5-1; D remains ambiguous. Deletions cut 4 bases from V and 2 bases from J, with 10 bases between. The CDR3 spans 13 residues. Germline CDR1 is SGHRS and CDR2 is YFSETQ. The CDR3 loop is CASSPDNAYEQYF. The DNA of the CDR3 is TGCGCCAGCAGCCCTGACAACGCCTACGAGCAGTACTTC.

This clonotype has at least ten counts. The chain links TRBV18 to TRBJ2-1, with D uncertain. The CDR3 consists of 13 residues. CDR1 and CDR2 from the germline V gene are KGHSH and LQKENI. Trimming took 6 bases from V and 2 from J, leaving 8 bases between them. CDR3 sequence (DNA): TGTGCCAGCTCGCAAGGGCCCTACAATGAGCAGTTCTTC. It codes for CASSQGPYNEQFF.

This clonotype was observed many times. This sequence joins TRBV3-1 and TRBJ2-7; unclear D gene. Looked up from germline, CDR1 is LGHDT and CDR2 is YNNKEL (reference sequence). V dropped 3 bases and J dropped 3 bases, with 12 bases sitting between them. The CDR3 runs 14 residues. The CDR3: CASSQRSSVYEQYF. CDR3 nucleotide sequence: TGTGCCAGCAGCCAGAGGAGTTCCGTCTACGAGCAGTACTTC.

This clonotype has at least ten counts. This sequence joins TRBV2 and TRBJ2-1; 12 positions match TRBD2. V shed 6 bases and J 8 bases; nucleotides not matched to a gene: 8. CDR3 length equals 15 residues. Germline V gene lookup returns CDR1 SNHLY and CDR2 FYNNEI. The CDR3 nucleotides are TGTGCCAGCAGAGCCGAACTAGCGGGAGGCGATGAGCAGTTCTTC. Its translation: CASRAELAGGDEQFF.